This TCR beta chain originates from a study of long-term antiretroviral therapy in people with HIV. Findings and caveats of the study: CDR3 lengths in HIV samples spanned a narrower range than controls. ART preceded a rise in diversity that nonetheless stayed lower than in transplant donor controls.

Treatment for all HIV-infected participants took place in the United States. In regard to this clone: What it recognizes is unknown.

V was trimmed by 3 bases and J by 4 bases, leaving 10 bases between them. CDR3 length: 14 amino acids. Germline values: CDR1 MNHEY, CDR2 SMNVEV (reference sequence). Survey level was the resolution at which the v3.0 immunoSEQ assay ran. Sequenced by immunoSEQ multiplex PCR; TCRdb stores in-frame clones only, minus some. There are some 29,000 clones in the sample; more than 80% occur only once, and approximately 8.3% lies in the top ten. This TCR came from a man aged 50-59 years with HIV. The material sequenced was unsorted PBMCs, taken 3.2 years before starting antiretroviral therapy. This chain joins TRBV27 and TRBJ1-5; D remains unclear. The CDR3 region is CASSFSTGNQPQHF. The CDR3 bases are TGTGCCAGCAGTTTTTCGACGGGAAATCAGCCCCAGCATTTT.